Listed below are T cell receptor beta chains from one sample, sequenced in a study of control samples from healthy donors and cancer patients. Profiled with immunoSEQ multiplex PCR; TCRdb holds only in-frame clones, not every one. The repertoire holds over 45,000 clones, with around nine tenths as singletons. Material: PBMCs. The source of these receptors is a man in his forties or fifties with colorectal cancer. Both conserved end residues are part of each CDR3. The D gene is left open where the match is weak. Clone size is shown for a subset of rows, as once, few, many or a class of expanded clone.

clone size	V gene	D gene	J gene	CDR3 protein	CDR3 DNA
NA	TRBV9	NA	TRBJ2-2	CASSVDRGGNTGELFF	TGTGCCAGCAGCGTAGATAGAGGGGGAAACACCGGGGAGCTGTTTTTT
NA	TRBV24-1	TRBD1	TRBJ2-3	CATSDTMDREADTQYF	TGTGCCACCAGTGATACCATGGACAGGGAGGCAGATACGCAGTATTTT
NA	TRBV7-9	NA	TRBJ2-7	CASSLEVETGRYEQYF	TGTGCCAGCAGCTTAGAGGTGGAGACAGGACGATACGAGCAGTACTTC
NA	TRBV29-1	TRBD2	TRBJ2-1	CSVSRGRDWDEQFF	TGCAGCGTCAGCCGCGGGAGAGACTGGGATGAGCAGTTCTTC
NA	TRBV19	TRBD2	TRBJ2-1	CASSPAAGVTYNEQFF	TGTGCCAGTAGTCCAGCAGCGGGAGTCACCTACAATGAGCAGTTCTTC
NA	TRBV7-3	NA	TRBJ2-7	CASSLGASYEQYF	TGTGCCAGCAGCTTGGGTGCGTCCTACGAGCAGTACTTC
NA	TRBV28	NA	TRBJ1-5	CASSSVTFGDQPQHF	TGTGCCAGCAGTTCAGTGACCTTTGGGGATCAGCCCCAGCATTTT
NA	TRBV19	TRBD1	TRBJ1-2	CASSIGRRAGGNYGYTF	TGTGCCAGTAGTATCGGTCGACGGGCAGGGGGTAACTATGGCTACACCTTC
once	TRBV7-9	NA	TRBJ1-3	CASSSLQGEAGTIYF	TGTGCCAGCAGCTCCCTACAGGGTGAGGCAGGCACCATATATTTT
once	TRBV30	NA	TRBJ1-2	CAWSVWGIGDYGYTF	TGTGCCTGGAGTGTTTGGGGGATCGGGGACTATGGCTACACCTTC
NA	TRBV5-1	NA	TRBJ2-5	CASSASSTDETQYF	TGCGCCAGCAGCGCCTCTAGCACGGATGAGACCCAGTACTTC
NA	TRBV19	TRBD1	TRBJ2-3	CASTPNRDRTTDTQYF	TGTGCCAGTACTCCTAACCGGGACAGGACCACAGATACGCAGTATTTT
NA	TRBV18	NA	TRBJ1-3	CASSPKIHSGNTIYF	TGTGCCAGCTCACCTAAAATCCACTCTGGAAACACCATATATTTT
NA	TRBV2	TRBD2	TRBJ2-1	CASKRLAAYNEQFF	TGTGCCAGCAAGAGGCTAGCGGCATACAATGAGCAGTTCTTC
NA	TRBV27	TRBD1	TRBJ1-2	CASSSPGQGVGYTF	TGTGCCAGCAGTTCACCGGGACAGGGGGTTGGCTACACCTTC
NA	TRBV27	TRBD2	TRBJ2-1	CASRPGTSSYNEQFF	TGTGCCAGCAGGCCCGGGACTAGCTCCTACAATGAGCAGTTCTTC
NA	TRBV12-3/TRBV12-4	NA	TRBJ1-2	CASSFSRDFTF	TGTGCCAGCAGTTTCAGCAGGGATTTTACCTTC
NA	TRBV3-1/TRBV3-2	NA	TRBJ1-5	CASSQGVQPQHF	TGTGCCAGCAGCCAAGGGGTTCAGCCCCAGCATTTT
NA	TRBV6-5	NA	TRBJ2-1	CASRLGSYNEQFF	TGTGCCAGCAGGCTCGGCTCCTACAATGAGCAGTTCTTC
NA	TRBV6-5	NA	TRBJ2-7	CASSPGTANDEQYF	TGTGCCAGCAGTCCCGGGACGGCCAACGACGAGCAGTACTTC
NA	TRBV14	NA	TRBJ2-1	CASSQATYSEQFF	TGTGCCAGCAGCCAAGCTACGTACAGTGAGCAGTTCTTC
NA	TRBV28	TRBD1	TRBJ1-4	CASSTGQVHEKLFF	TGTGCCAGCAGTACGGGACAGGTCCACGAAAAACTGTTTTTT
NA	TRBV3-1/TRBV3-2	NA	TRBJ1-1	CASSQDMPGGRNTEAFF	TGTGCCAGCAGCCAAGATATGCCGGGGGGGCGAAACACTGAAGCTTTCTTT
NA	TRBV18	TRBD2	TRBJ2-7	CASSLPGLAGSYEQYF	TGTGCCAGCTCACTTCCGGGACTAGCGGGATCCTACGAGCAGTACTTC
NA	TRBV10-3	TRBD1	TRBJ2-2	CAISQRTGAATGELFF	TGTGCCATCAGCCAGAGGACAGGGGCCGCCACCGGGGAGCTGTTTTTT
NA	TRBV14	NA	TRBJ1-4	CASSPLRGSEKLFF	TGTGCCAGCAGCCCTTTGAGGGGCAGTGAAAAACTGTTTTTT
NA	TRBV7-2	TRBD2	TRBJ2-1	CASSWSGTRDNEQFF	TGTGCCAGCAGTTGGTCCGGGACTAGGGACAATGAGCAGTTCTTC
NA	TRBV19	NA	TRBJ1-5	CASNNRVRNQPQHF	TGTGCCAGTAATAACAGGGTTCGCAATCAGCCCCAGCATTTT